This entry is about one T cell receptor beta chain. Germline V gene sequence: CDR1 LNHDA, CDR2 SQIVND (reference sequence). The CDR3 has 16 residues. V dropped 6 bases and J dropped 4; count of bases not matched to a gene: 9. The entry originates in a study of blood T cell repertoires in COVID-19. As processed by the authors: Researchers report that nucleated cell counts were estimated from reference gene primer amplification. This table comes from immunoSEQ multiplex PCR, and its TCRdb copy is limited to in-frame clones, with some not included. From that table come the V and J calls and clone size; the DNA was used to work out D and trimming. The profile shows 170,000 or so clones, more than 75% of them singletons.

V is TRBV19 and J is TRBJ1-6; 7 bases match TRBD1. Sequenced sample: peripheral blood. This sequence originates from a woman aged 18-29 years who had recovered from COVID-19. CDR3 sequence reads: CASRKDGTVYNSPLHF. CDR3 nucleotides: TGTGCCAGTAGGAAAGACGGGACAGTGTATAATTCACCCCTCCACTTT.